These T cell receptor beta chains were read from a single sample in a study of CD8 T cells in Susac syndrome. TCRdb used MiXCR to reprocess the immunoSEQ multiplex PCR reads, holding one entry per CDR3 protein. Here the sample spans tens of thousands of distinct CDR3 sequences, 96% being singletons. Sequenced sample: CD4+ T cells from PBMCs. These receptors originate from a human donor with multiple sclerosis. Both conserved end residues are part of each CDR3. A D gene is named only where the DNA matches it firmly. Clone size, where shown, is once, few, many, or a class for clones that have expanded.

size	V	D	J	DNA	CDR3
-	TRBV29-1	TRBD1	TRBJ1-2	TGCAGCGCCGCCGGGACAGGGGGCTGGGGCTACACCTTC	CSAAGTGGWGYTF
-	TRBV12-3/TRBV12-4	-	TRBJ1-6	TGTGCCAGCAGTTTAGTCCCCAATTCACCCCTCCACTTT	CASSLVPNSPLHF
-	TRBV12-3/TRBV12-4	TRBD1	TRBJ1-1	TGTGCCAGCAGTCCCCAACAGGGGGGGACTGAAGCTTTCTTT	CASSPQQGGTEAFF
-	TRBV5-1	-	TRBJ1-2	TGCGCCAGCAGCTCTAACAAAGCCGATGGCTACACCTTC	CASSSNKADGYTF
-	TRBV11-2	TRBD1	TRBJ2-4	TGTGCCAGCAGCTTACGACAGGGGGCATTAGCCAAAAACATTCAGTACTTC	CASSLRQGALAKNIQYF
-	TRBV15	TRBD2	TRBJ2-1	TGTGCCACCAGCAGAGATCTAGCGGGCTACAATGAGCAGTTCTTC	CATSRDLAGYNEQFF
once	TRBV20-1	TRBD1	TRBJ1-6	TGCAGTGCTCTGACAGGGGGTAATTCACCCCTCCACTTT	CSALTGGNSPLHF
-	TRBV7-8	-	TRBJ2-7	TGTGCCAGCAGCGGGCGACAGTTCGAGGAGCAGTACTTC	CASSGRQFEEQYF
-	TRBV3-1	-	TRBJ1-5	TGTGCCAGCAGCCAAGGGCCCGTACAGCCCCAGCATTTT	CASSQGPVQPQHF
-	TRBV29-1	-	TRBJ1-2	TGCAGCGTTGAAAGGGACACCAACTATGGCTACACCTTC	CSVERDTNYGYTF
once	TRBV3-1	TRBD2	TRBJ2-1	TGTGCCAGCAGCCAAGATGGGGCACAGCGGGGGGGTTCCTACAATGAGCAGTTCTTC	CASSQDGAQRGGSYNEQFF
-	TRBV5-1	TRBD2	TRBJ2-7	TGCGCCAGCAGCCAAACCACCCTAGCGGGGGGGCCCGAGCAGTACTTC	CASSQTTLAGGPEQYF
-	TRBV7-2	-	TRBJ1-1	TGTGCCAGCAGCTTTGGGACAACGAACACTGAAGCTTTCTTT	CASSFGTTNTEAFF
-	TRBV3-1	-	TRBJ1-6	TGTGCCAGGGGCAGGGCGGGTAATTCACCCCTCCACTTT	CARGRAGNSPLHF
-	TRBV7-3	-	TRBJ1-6	TGTGCCAGCAGCCCAGCGGGGGGGAATAATTCACCCCTCCACTTT	CASSPAGGNNSPLHF
-	TRBV7-9	-	TRBJ1-5	TGTGCCAGCAGCTTGGGGCCAGGGGCTCAGCCCCAGCATTTT	CASSLGPGAQPQHF
-	TRBV11-2	TRBD1	TRBJ2-7	TGTGCCAGCAGCCCCCGGACAGGGGCTGACTACGAGCAGTACTTC	CASSPRTGADYEQYF
-	TRBV2	-	TRBJ2-6	TGTGCCAGCAGTCATGACAGCACTGGGGCCAACGTCCTGACTTTC	CASSHDSTGANVLTF
-	TRBV5-8	-	TRBJ1-2	TGTGCCAGCAGCCTGACCTATGGCTACACCTTC	CASSLTYGYTF
-	TRBV12-3/TRBV12-4	-	TRBJ2-7	TGTGCCAGCAGTCCCCAGGCGGGGGCGATCCTCTACGAGCAGTACTTC	CASSPQAGAILYEQYF